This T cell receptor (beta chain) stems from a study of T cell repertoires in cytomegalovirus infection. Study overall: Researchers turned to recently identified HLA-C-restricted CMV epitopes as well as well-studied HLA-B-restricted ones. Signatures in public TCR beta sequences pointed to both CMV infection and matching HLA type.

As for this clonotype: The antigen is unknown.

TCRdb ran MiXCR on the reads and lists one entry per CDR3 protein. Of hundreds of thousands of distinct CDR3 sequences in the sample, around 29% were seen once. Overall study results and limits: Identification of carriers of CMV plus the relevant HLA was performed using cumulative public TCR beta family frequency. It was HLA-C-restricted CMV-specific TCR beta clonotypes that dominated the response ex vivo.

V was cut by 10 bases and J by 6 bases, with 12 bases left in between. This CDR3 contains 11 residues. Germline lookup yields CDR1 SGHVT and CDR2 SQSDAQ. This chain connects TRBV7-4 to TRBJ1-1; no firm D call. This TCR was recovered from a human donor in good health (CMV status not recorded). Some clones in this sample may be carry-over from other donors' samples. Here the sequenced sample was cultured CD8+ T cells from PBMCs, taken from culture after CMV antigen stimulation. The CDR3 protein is CATESGAEAFF. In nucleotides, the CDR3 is TGTGCCACCGAGTCCGGGGCTGAAGCTTTCTTT.